Listed here are 19 T cell receptor beta chains from one sample, sequenced in a study of blood T cell repertoires in COVID-19. Clones were sequenced by immunoSEQ multiplex PCR, and TCRdb holds only the in-frame ones, with some missing. Counted here are fewer than 250,000 clones, around 90% occurring once; the ten biggest clones make up roughly 0.79%. The specimen sequenced was peripheral blood. These receptors were collected from a man aged 30 to 39 with COVID-19, enrolled during active disease.

V and J are TRBV30 and TRBJ1-5; the match to TRBD1 covers 7 bases. The germline gives CDR1 GTSNPN, CDR2 SVGIG (reference sequence). V was pared by 0 bases and J by 13 bases, with 12 bases of the junction left unmatched. The CDR3 is 14 residues long. As DNA, the CDR3 is TGTGCCTGGAGTGTAATGGGACAGAAAGGTAAACAGCATTTT. Its translation is CAWSVMGQKGKQHF.

The chain recombines TRBV5-4 with TRBJ2-7, with 9 bases identical to TRBD1. The CDR3 spans 13 residues. V was clipped by 3 bases and J by 4 bases; unmatched bases: 2. Germline CDR1 and CDR2: SGHNT and YYREEE (reference sequence). Here the CDR3 DNA reads TGTGCCAGCAGCTGGGGACAGGGATACGAGCAGTACTTC. Translated, it gives CASSWGQGYEQYF.

The chain employs TRBV23-1 and TRBJ2-7, with unresolved D. Being an ORF, TRBV23-1 has a function that is uncertain. The CDR3 loop spans 15 amino acids. Deletions cut 0 bases from V and 2 bases from J, with 11 bases between. The CDR3 here is CASSQSRGETYEQYF. Written as DNA, the CDR3 is TGCGCCAGCAGTCAATCGCGCGGAGAAACCTACGAGCAGTACTTC.

The chain combines TRBV9 with TRBJ1-2, with TRBD1 matching over 7 bases. In germline, CDR1 is SGDLS, CDR2 YYNGEE. V gave up 2 bases and J gave up 2 bases; unmatched junction bases: 12. This CDR3 comprises 17 residues. The DNA of the CDR3 is TGTGCCAGCAGCGTGACGAGGGTGGGACAGCCGAACTATGGCTACACCTTC. As protein: CASSVTRVGQPNYGYTF.

For this clone: This specimen includes other DNA sequences encoding the same CDR3. The rearrangement joins TRBV11-2 to TRBJ2-3; 12 bases match TRBD1. After removal of 3 bases from V and 3 bases from J, the junction contained 1 base not matched to a gene. CDR1 and CDR2 (germline): SGHAT, FQNNGV. This CDR3 has 15 amino acids. Here the CDR3 reads CASSLGQGATDTQYF. The CDR3 bases are TGTGCCAGCAGCTTGGGACAGGGGGCTACAGATACGCAGTATTTT.

The chain employs TRBV9 and TRBJ1-1, with D maybe TRBD1 (5 bases). The germline V and J ends were trimmed by 4 bases and 5 bases, with 9 bases remaining between them. Per germline, CDR1 SGDLS and CDR2 YYNGEE. The length of the CDR3 is 12 residues. For the CDR3, the DNA is TGTGCCAGCAGCCAGGGTAGTACTGAAGCTTTCTTT. The encoded protein is CASSQGSTEAFF.

The J gene is TRBJ1-5, the V gene TRBV30; D uncertain. The CDR3 loop spans 14 amino acids. Germline values: CDR1 GTSNPN, CDR2 SVGIG (reference sequence). Trimming removed 1 base from V and 4 bases from J, with 11 bases in between. The CDR3 sequence: CAWSALEENQPQHF. The CDR3 coding sequence is TGTGCCTGGAGTGCTCTTGAGGAGAATCAGCCCCAGCATTTT.

The V and J genes are TRBV6-5 and TRBJ1-2, with TRBD1 identical over 8 bases. J was trimmed by 5 bases and V by 6 bases; bases with no gene match: 5. CDR3 length equals 13 residues. Germline V gene data show CDR1 as MNHEY and CDR2 as SVGAGI. CDR3 DNA: TGTGCCAGCAGCCAGGACAGGGAATATGGCTACACCTTC. Its protein product is CASSQDREYGYTF.

The chain couples TRBV5-1 to TRBJ1-6, with 9 bases that match TRBD1. The CDR3 consists of 17 residues. J gave up 0 bases and V 4 bases, and 5 bases lay outside the gene matches. Germline V CDR1 and CDR2: SGHRS, YFSETQ. CDR3 bases: TGCGCCAGCAGCCCAAGGACAGGGGACTCCTATAATTCACCCCTCCACTTT. Translating gives CASSPRTGDSYNSPLHF.

The V gene is TRBV3-1 (or the pseudogene TRBV3-2), the J gene TRBJ2-5; 9 bases fit TRBD2. Germline CDR1 and CDR2: LGHDT and YNNKEL (reference sequence). The CDR3 totals 16 residues. V shed 0 bases, J shed 1 base, and the junction held 3 bases outside the gene matches. As DNA, the CDR3 is TGTGCCAGCAGCCAAGATCCTAGCGGGGTCCAAGAGACCCAGTACTTC. This gives the protein CASSQDPSGVQETQYF.

The rearrangement joins TRBV6-2 or TRBV6-3 to TRBJ1-1; D remains ambiguous. CDR3 length: 15 amino acids. Germline V lookup: CDR1 MNHEY, CDR2 SVGEGT. V lost 3 bases to trimming and J lost 4 bases, with 15 bases between them. CDR3 sequence: CASSYRVRGPTEAFF. The CDR3 coding sequence is TGTGCCAGCAGTTATCGGGTTCGAGGGCCCACTGAAGCTTTCTTT.

The V gene is TRBV6-1, the J gene TRBJ1-5, with TRBD1 matching over 7 bases. Germline V lookup: CDR1 MNHNS, CDR2 SASEGT. Unmatched junction bases numbered 11, after V lost 2 bases and J lost 1 base. The length of the CDR3 is 18 residues. The CDR3 region has the DNA TGTGCCAGCAGTGAAAGGGCGGACAGGCCGTTAAGCAATCAGCCCCAGCATTTT. Translating gives CASSERADRPLSNQPQHF.

This clone was seen a few times. The chain is built from TRBV7-9 and TRBJ2-2; 9 positions match TRBD2. Unmatched junction bases numbered 1, after V lost 6 bases and J lost 5 bases. The CDR3 extends over 13 amino acids. From germline, CDR1 is SEHNR and CDR2 FQNEAQ (reference sequence). The DNA for the CDR3 is TGTGCCAGCAGGAGCGGGGGGACCGGGGAGCTGTTTTTT. It specifies CASRSGGTGELFF.

This clone occurred a few times. The chain employs TRBV6-1 and TRBJ2-2, with 9 bases lining up with TRBD1. The CDR3 is 17 residues long. Germline-derived CDR1 and CDR2 are MNHNS and SASEGT. V shed 6 bases, J shed 4 bases, and the junction held 12 bases outside the gene matches. The CDR3 nucleotides are TGTGCCAGCAGCGAACGGGTTCGACAGGGGGTCACCGGGGAGCTGTTTTTT. This encodes CASSERVRQGVTGELFF.

In DNA, the CDR3 is TGTGCCAGCAGCTTGGGGGCATTGAACACTGAAGCTTTCTTT. This sequence encodes CASSLGALNTEAFF. This chain uses TRBV5-6 with TRBJ1-1, with D uncertain. The CDR3 totals 14 residues. CDR1 and CDR2 from the germline V gene are SGHDT and YYEEEE. The V end lost 0 bases, the J end lost 0 bases, and 6 bases lay between the germline ends. Based on the CDR3 plus reference TRBV5-6 and TRBJ1-1, the full variable domain is DAGVTQSPTHLIKTRGQQVTLRCSPKSGHDTVSWYQQALGQGPQFIFQYYEEEERQRGNFPDRFSGHQFPNYSSELNVNALLLGDSALYLCASSLGALNTEAFFGQGTRLTVV.

This clone was seen just once. V usage is TRBV7-2 and J usage is TRBJ1-1; 8 bases match TRBD1. CDR3 size: 15 residues. Germline lookup yields CDR1 SGHTA and CDR2 FQGNSA. The V and J ends lost 5 bases and 4 bases, in that order; junction bases with no gene match: 9. The CDR3: CASSLYRGRATEAFF. CDR3 sequence (DNA): TGTGCCAGCAGCCTTTACAGGGGGAGGGCCACTGAAGCTTTCTTT.

V gene TRBV19 combines with J gene TRBJ2-3; D might be TRBD2 (5 bases). With 5 bases removed from V and 4 bases from J, the gap between germline ends came to 13 bases. CDR1 and CDR2 from the germline V gene are LNHDA and SQIVND (reference sequence). CDR3 length: 14 amino acids. The CDR3 loop reads CASSSASRPDTQYF. The CDR3, as DNA: TGTGCCAGTAGTTCGGCTAGCAGGCCAGATACGCAGTATTTT.

J is TRBJ2-1 and V is TRBV5-4; D not resolved. The length of the CDR3 is 13 residues. Deletions cut 0 bases from V and 5 bases from J, with 6 bases between. Per germline, CDR1 SGHNT and CDR2 YYREEE (reference sequence). The CDR3 reads CASSLVGDNEQFF. DNA for the CDR3: TGTGCCAGCAGCTTGGTTGGAGACAATGAGCAGTTCTTC.

A note on this clone: A single base separates this from a much larger clone, so it may be a read error. In the same sample, other DNA sequences code for this CDR3. The J gene is TRBJ1-5, the V gene TRBV19; D possibly corresponds to TRBD1 (6 bases). In germline, CDR1 is LNHDA, CDR2 SQIVND (reference sequence). V was cut by 4 bases and J by 2 bases, with 9 bases left in between. CDR3 size: 14 residues. The CDR3 DNA sequence: TGTGCCAGTAGTAAGGGGGGGGGCAATCAGCCCCAGCATTTT. As protein: CASSKGGGNQPQHF.